The clone carrying this T cell receptor beta chain has more than one count but fewer than ten. Here immunoSEQ multiplex PCR was the method, and the copy in TCRdb shows in-frame clones only, minus some. The table shows 250,000 to 350,000 clones, with around 89% occurring only once. The data originate from a study of blood T cell repertoires in COVID-19. Study-wide background: Whether acute or convalescent, the COVID-19 samples came from the United States, Italy and Spain.

The sequence came from a woman younger than 35 with acute COVID-19. The sample comprised PBMCs or T cells enriched from blood (not recorded which).

CDR3 bases: TGTGCCAGCAGTTTATTACAGGCGTTCAATCAGCCCCAGCATTTT. Its translation is CASSLLQAFNQPQHF. The chain recombines TRBV28 with TRBJ1-5, with a weak D call TRBD1 (5 bases). The CDR3 is made up of 15 amino acids. Germline CDR1 is MDHEN and CDR2 is SYDVKM. V lost 1 base to trimming and J lost 3 bases, with 10 bases between them.